This T cell receptor (beta chain) was found in a study of PD-1 blockade in classical Hodgkin lymphoma. Profiling relied on immunoSEQ multiplex PCR, and the TCRdb table lists in-frame clones only, not all of them. This table has approximately 100,000 clones, about 83% appearing once. Time point specified: cycle 4 day 1 (C4D1), after more than 5 weeks of nivolumab. Relapses following autologous stem cell transplantation were seen in all patients, with brentuximab vedotin exposure varying. Study-wide results and caveats: Baseline diversity in complete responders resembled that of newly diagnosed patients.

Turning to this clone: Antigen specificity is unknown.

The sequencing here drew on peripheral blood mononuclear cells (PBMCs), taken before the fourth cycle of nivolumab. The TCR originated in a human donor with classical Hodgkin lymphoma.

CDR3 coding DNA: TGTGCCAGCAGTGAAGCGTTGACAGCCTATGGCTACACCTTC. As protein: CASSEALTAYGYTF. This chain connects TRBV6-1 to TRBJ1-2; D might be TRBD1 (5 bases). The germline V and J ends were trimmed by 0 bases and 4 bases, with 9 bases remaining between them. The length of the CDR3 is 14 residues. Germline V lookup: CDR1 MNHNS, CDR2 SASEGT.